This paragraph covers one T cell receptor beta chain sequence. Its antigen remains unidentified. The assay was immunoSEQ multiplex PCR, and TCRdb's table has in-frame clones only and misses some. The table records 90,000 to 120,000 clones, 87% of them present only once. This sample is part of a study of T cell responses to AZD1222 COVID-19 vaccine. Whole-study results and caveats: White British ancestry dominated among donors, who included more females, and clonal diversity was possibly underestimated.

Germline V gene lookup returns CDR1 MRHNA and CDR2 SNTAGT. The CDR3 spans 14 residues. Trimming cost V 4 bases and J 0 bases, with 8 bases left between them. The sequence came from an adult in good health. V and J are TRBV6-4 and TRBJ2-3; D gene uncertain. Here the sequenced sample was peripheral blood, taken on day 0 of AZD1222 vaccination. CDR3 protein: CASSARPSTDTQYF. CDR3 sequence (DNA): TGTGCCAGCAGTGCCAGACCTAGCACAGATACGCAGTATTTT.